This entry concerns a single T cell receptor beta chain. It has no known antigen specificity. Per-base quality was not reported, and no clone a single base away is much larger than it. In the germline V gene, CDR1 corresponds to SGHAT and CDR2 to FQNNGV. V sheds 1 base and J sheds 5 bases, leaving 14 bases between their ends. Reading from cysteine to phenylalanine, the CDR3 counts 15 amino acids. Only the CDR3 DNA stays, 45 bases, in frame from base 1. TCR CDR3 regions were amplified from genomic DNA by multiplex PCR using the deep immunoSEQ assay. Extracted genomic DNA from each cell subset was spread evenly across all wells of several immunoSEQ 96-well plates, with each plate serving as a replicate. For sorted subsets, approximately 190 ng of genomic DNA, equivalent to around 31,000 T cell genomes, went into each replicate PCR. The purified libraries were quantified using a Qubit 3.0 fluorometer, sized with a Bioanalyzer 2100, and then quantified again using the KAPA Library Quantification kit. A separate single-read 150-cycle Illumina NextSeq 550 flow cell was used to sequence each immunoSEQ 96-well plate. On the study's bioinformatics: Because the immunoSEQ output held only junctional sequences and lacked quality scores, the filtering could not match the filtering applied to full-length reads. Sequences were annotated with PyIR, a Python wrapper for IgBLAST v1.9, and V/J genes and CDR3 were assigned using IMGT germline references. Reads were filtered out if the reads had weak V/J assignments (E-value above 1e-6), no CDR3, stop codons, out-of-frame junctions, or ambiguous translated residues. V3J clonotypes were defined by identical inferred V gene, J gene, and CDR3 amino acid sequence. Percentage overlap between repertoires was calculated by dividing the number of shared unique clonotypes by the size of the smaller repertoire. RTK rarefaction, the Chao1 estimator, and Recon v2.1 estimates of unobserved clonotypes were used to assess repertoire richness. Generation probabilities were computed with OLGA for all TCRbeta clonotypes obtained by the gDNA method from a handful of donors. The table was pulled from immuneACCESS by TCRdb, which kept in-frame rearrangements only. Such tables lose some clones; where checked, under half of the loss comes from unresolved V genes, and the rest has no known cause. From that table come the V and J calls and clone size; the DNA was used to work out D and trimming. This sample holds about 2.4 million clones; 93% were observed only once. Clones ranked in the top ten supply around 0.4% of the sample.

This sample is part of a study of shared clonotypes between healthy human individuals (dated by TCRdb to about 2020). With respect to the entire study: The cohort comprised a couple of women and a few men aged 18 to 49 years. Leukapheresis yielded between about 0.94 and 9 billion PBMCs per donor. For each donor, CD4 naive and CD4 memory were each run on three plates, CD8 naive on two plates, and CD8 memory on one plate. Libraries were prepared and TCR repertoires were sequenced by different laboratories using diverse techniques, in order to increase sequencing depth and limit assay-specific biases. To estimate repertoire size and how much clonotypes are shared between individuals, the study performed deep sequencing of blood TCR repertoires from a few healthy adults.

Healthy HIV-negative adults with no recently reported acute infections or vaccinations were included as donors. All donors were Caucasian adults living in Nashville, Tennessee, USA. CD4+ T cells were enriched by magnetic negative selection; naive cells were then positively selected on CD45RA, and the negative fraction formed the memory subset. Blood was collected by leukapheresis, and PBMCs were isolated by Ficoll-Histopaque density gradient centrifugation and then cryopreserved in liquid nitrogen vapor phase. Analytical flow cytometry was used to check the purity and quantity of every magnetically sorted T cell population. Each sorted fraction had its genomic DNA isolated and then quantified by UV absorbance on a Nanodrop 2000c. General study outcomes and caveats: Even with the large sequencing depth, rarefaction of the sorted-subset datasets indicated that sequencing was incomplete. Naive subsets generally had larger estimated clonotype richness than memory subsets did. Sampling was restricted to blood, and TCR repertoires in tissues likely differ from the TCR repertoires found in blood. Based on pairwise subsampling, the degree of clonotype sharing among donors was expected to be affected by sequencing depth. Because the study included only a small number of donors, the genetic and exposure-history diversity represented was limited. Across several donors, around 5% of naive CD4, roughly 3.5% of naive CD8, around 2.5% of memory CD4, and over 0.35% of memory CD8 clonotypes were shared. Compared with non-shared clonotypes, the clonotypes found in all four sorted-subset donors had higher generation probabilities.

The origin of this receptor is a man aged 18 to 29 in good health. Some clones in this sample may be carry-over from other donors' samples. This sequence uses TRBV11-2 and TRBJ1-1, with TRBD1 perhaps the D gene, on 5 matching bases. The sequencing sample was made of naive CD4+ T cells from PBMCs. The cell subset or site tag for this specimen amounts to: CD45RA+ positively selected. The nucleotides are TGTGCCAGCAGCTTAGGGGGACCAGGAAGGACTGAAGCTTTCTTT. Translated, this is CASSLGGPGRTEAFF. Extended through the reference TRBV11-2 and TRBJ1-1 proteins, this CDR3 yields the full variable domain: EAGVAQSPRYKIIEKRQSVAFWCNPISGHATLYWYQQILGQGPKLLIQFQNNGVVDDSQLPKDRFSAERLKGVDSTLKIQPAKLEDSAVYLCASSLGGPGRTEAFFGQGTRLTVV.